The entry that follows covers one T cell receptor (beta chain) sequence. Its antigen is as yet unknown. This specimen comes from a study of blood T cells in healthy people across ages. CDR3 size: 15 residues. V lost 1 base to trimming and J lost 9 bases; unmatched junction nucleotides: 11. CDR1 is DFQATT, CDR2 SNEGSKA, per germline (reference sequence). Then a second PCR, running about 6 to 11 cycles, was carried out with a sample-barcoded 5' primer and a J-beta primer mix. TCRdb reanalysed the 5' RACE reads using MiXCR and keeps one entry per CDR3 protein. The data show some 1.6 million distinct CDR3 sequences, roughly 32% seen once. Findings of the study overall: Fewer expanded clones and more diversity marked long-lived versus aged donors. Diversity figures based on one million T cells were deemed too low.

This sequence joins TRBV20-1 and TRBJ2-1; 8 bases are a match to TRBD2. This sequence originates from a woman aged 25 to 39 in good health. The sample comprised blood. The CDR3 spells CSARAGREGRVEQFF. CDR3 nucleotides: TGCAGTGCTAGAGCTGGACGGGAGGGGCGCGTTGAGCAGTTCTTC.